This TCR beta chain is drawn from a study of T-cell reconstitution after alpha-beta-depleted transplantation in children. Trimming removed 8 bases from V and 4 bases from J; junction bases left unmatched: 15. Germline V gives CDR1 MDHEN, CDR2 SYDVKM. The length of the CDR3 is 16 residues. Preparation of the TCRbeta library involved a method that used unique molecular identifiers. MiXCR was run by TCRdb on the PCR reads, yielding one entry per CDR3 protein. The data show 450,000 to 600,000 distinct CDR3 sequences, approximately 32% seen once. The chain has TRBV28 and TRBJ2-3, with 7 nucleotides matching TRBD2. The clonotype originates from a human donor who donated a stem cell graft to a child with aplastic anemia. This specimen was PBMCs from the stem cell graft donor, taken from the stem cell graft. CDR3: CASGTQAAGPPDTQYF. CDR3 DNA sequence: TGTGCCAGCGGGACGCAGGCAGCGGGACCCCCAGATACGCAGTATTTT.